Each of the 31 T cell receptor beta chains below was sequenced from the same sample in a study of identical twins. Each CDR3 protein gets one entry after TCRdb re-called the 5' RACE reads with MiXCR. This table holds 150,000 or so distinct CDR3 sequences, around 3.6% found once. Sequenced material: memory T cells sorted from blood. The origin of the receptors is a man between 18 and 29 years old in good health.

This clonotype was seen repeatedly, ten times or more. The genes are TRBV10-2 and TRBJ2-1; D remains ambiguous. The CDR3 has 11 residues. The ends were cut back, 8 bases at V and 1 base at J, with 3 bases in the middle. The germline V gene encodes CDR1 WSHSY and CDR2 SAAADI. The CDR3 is CASLSYNEQFF. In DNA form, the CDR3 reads TGCGCCAGCCTATCCTACAATGAGCAGTTCTTC.

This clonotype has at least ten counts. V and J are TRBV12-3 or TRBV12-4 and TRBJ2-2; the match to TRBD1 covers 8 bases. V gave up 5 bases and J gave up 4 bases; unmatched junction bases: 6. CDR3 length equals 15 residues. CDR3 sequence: CASSTGQGLTGELFF. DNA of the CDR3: TGTGCCAGCAGTACTGGACAGGGCCTCACCGGGGAGCTGTTTTTT.

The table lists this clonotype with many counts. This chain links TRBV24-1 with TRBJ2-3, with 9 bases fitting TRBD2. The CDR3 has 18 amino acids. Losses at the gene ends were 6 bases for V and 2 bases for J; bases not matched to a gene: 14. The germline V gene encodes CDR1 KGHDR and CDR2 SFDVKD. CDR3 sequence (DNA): TGTGCCACCAGTCCAGTAATTGAGCGGGAGGTGTTCACAGATACGCAGTATTTT. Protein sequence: CATSPVIEREVFTDTQYF.

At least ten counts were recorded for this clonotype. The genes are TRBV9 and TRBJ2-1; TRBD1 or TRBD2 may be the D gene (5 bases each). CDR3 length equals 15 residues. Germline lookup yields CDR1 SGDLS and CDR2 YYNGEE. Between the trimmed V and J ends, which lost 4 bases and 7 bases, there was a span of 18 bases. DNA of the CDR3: TGTGCCAGCAGCCCTCATCCCGGGACGGAGAATGAGCAGTTCTTC. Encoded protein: CASSPHPGTENEQFF.

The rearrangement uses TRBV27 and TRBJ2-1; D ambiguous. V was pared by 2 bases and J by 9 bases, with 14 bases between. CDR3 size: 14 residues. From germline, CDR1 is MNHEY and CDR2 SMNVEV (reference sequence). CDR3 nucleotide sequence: TGTGCCAGCAGTTTACGGTTGACTCAGCGTGAGCAGTTCTTC. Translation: CASSLRLTQREQFF.

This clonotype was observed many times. The CDR3 bases are TGTGCCAGCAGTTTGGGACTAGCGGGAGGGGGGGGGAACACCGGGGAGCTGTTTTTT. Translated: CASSLGLAGGGGNTGELFF. The rearrangement joins TRBV12-3 or TRBV12-4 to TRBJ2-2; TRBD2 matches at 16 bases. With V trimmed by 3 bases and J by 1 base, 5 bases remained unmatched. The CDR3 totals 19 residues.

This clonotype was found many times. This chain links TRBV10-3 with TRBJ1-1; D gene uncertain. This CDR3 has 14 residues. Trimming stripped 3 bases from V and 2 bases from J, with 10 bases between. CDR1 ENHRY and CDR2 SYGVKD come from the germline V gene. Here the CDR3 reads CAISDAGSNTEAFF. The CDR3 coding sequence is TGTGCCATCAGTGATGCCGGAAGTAACACTGAAGCTTTCTTT.

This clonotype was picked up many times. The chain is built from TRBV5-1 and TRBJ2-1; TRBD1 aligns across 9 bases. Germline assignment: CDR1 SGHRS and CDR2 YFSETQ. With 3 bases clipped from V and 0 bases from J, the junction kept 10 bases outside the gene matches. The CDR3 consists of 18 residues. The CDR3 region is CASSSITGGAGSYNEQFF. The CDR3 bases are TGCGCCAGCAGCTCGATAACAGGGGGCGCGGGCTCCTACAATGAGCAGTTCTTC.

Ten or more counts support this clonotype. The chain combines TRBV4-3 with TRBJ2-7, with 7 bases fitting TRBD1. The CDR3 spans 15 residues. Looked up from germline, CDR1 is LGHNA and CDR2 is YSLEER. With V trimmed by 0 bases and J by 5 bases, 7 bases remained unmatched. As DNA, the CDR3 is TGCGCCAGCAGCCAAGAAGGTCAGGGGGTAAACGAGCAGTACTTC. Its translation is CASSQEGQGVNEQYF.

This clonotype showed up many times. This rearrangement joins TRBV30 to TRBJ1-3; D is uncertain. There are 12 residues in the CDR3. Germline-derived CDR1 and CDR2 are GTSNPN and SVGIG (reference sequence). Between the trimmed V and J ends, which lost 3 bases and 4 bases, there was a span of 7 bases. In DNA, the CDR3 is TGTGCCTGGAGCAGACCCGGAAACACCATATATTTT. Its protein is CAWSRPGNTIYF.

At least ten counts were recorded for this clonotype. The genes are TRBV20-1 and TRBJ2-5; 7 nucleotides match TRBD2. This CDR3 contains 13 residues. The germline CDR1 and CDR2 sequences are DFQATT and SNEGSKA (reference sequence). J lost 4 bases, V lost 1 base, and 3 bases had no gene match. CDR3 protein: CSARVPGGETQYF. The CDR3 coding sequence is TGCAGTGCTAGAGTACCGGGAGGAGAGACCCAGTACTTC.

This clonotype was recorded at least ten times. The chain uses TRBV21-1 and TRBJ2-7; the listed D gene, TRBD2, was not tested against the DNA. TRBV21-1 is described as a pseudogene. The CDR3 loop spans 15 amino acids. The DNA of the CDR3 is TGTGCCAGCAGCCGGACTAGCGGGAGGACCCACGAGCAGTACGTC. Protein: CASSRTSGRTHEQYV.

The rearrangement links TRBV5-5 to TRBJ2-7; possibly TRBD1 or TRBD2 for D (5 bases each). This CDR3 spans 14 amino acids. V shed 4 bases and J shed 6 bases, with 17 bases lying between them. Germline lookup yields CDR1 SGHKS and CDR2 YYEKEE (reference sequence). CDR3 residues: CASSPQVGEFEQYF. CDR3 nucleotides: TGTGCCAGCAGCCCACAGGTGGGGGAATTCGAGCAGTACTTC.

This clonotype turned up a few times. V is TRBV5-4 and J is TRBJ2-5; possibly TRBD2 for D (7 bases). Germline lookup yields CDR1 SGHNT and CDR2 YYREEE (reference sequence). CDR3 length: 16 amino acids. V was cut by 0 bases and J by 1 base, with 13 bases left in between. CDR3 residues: CASSLAGGLSQETQYF. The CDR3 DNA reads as TGTGCCAGCAGCTTGGCGGGGGGCCTCTCCCAAGAGACCCAGTACTTC.

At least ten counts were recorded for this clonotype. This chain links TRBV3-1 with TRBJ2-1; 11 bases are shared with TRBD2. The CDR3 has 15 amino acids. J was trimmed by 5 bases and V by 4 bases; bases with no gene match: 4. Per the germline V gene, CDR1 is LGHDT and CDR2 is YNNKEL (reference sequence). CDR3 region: CASSPHSGRDNEQFF. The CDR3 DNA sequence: TGTGCCAGCAGCCCTCATAGCGGGAGGGACAATGAGCAGTTCTTC.

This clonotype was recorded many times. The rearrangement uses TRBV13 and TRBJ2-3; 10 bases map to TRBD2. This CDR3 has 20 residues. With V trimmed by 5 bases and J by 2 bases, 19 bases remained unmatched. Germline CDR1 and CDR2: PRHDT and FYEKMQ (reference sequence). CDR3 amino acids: CASSPSWLGSGLANTDTQYF. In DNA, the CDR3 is TGTGCCAGCAGCCCGAGTTGGTTAGGGTCGGGACTAGCGAACACAGATACGCAGTATTTT.

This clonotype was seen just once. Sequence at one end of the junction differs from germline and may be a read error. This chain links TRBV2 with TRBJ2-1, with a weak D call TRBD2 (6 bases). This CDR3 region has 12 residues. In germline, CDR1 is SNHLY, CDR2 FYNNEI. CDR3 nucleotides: TGTGCCAGCAGGGGCGGGAACAATGGGCAGTTCTTC. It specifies CASRGGNNGQFF.

The CDR3 is CASSRATVGYTF. In DNA, the CDR3 is TGTGCCAGCAGCCGAGCGACAGTCGGCTACACCTTC. The chain is built from TRBV12-3 or TRBV12-4 and TRBJ1-2; D possibly corresponds to TRBD1 (5 bases). The CDR3 loop spans 12 amino acids. Trimming took off 6 bases at V and 8 bases at J, with 13 bases between the two ends.

The CDR3 spells CSASRGEIDTQYF. The CDR3 DNA reads TGCAGTGCTAGTCGGGGGGAAATAGATACGCAGTATTTT. The chain is built from TRBV20-1 and TRBJ2-3, with 7 bases identical to TRBD2. Germline-derived CDR1 and CDR2 are DFQATT and SNEGSKA (reference sequence). This CDR3 is 13 amino acids long. J lost 5 bases, V lost 3 bases, and 5 bases had no gene match.

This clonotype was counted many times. DNA of the CDR3: TGTGCCAGCAGCGCCGATTTTGCTGGGGCCAACGTCCTGACTTTC. It codes for CASSADFAGANVLTF. The chain carries TRBV7-9 and TRBJ2-6, with D unclear. This CDR3 has 15 residues. Germline assignment: CDR1 SEHNR and CDR2 FQNEAQ (reference sequence). The V and J ends lost 5 bases and 2 bases respectively, with 10 bases between them.

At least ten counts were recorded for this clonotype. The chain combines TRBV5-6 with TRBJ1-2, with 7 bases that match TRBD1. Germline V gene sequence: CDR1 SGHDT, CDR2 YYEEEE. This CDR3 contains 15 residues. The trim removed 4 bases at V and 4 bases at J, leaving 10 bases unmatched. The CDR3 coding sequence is TGTGCCAGCAGCCACCGGACAGGCCAGGGCTATGGCTACACCTTC. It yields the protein CASSHRTGQGYGYTF.

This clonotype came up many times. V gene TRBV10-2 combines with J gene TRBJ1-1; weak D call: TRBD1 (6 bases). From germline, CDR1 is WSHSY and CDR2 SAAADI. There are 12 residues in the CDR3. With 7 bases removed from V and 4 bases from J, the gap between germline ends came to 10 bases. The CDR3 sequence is CASKQGSTEAFF. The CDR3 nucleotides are TGCGCCAGCAAGCAGGGGAGCACTGAAGCTTTCTTT.

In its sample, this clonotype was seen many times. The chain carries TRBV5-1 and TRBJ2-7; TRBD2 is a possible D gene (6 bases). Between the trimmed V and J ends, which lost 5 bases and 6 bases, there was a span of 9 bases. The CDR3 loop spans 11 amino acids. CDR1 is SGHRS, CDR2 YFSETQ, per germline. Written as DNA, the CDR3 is TGCGCCAGCAGGGGGGAGGCCGAGCAGTACTTC. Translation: CASRGEAEQYF.

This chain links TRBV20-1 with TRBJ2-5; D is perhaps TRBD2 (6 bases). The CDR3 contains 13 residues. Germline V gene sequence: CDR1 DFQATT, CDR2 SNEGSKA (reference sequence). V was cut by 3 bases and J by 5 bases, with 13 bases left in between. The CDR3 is CSARGLARETQYF. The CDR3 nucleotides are TGCAGTGCTAGGGGACTGGCCCGGGAGACCCAGTACTTC.

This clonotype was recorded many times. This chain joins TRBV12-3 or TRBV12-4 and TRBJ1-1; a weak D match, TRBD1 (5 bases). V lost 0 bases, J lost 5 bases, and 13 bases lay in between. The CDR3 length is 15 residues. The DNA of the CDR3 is TGTGCCAGCAGTTTAGCGCTATTACGGGGGACTGAAGCTTTCTTT. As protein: CASSLALLRGTEAFF.

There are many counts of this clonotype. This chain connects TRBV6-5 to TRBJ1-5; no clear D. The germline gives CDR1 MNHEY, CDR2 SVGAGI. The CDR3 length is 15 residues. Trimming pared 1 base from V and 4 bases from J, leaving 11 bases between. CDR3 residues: CASSYLTPENQPQHF. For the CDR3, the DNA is TGTGCCAGCAGTTACTTGACCCCTGAGAATCAGCCCCAGCATTTT.

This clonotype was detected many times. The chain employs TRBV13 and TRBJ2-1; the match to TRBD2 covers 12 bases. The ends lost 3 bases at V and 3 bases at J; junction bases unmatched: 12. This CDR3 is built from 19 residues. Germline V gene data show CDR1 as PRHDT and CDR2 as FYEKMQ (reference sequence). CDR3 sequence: CASSFAISSGRAVYNEQFF. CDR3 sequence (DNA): TGTGCCAGCAGCTTTGCGATTTCTAGCGGGAGGGCCGTCTACAATGAGCAGTTCTTC.

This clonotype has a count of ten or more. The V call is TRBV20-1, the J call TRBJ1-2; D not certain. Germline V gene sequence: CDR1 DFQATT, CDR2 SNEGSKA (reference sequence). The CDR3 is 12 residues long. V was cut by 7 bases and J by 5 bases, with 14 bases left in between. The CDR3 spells CSVSAYLYGYTF. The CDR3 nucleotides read TGCAGTGTATCGGCCTACCTATATGGCTACACCTTC.

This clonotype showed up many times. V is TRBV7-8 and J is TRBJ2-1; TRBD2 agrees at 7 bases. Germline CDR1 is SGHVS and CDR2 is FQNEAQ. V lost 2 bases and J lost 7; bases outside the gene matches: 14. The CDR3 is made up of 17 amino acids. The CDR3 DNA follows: TGTGCCAGCAGCTTACCTTTTGGGGGAGGGCCTTTGAATGAGCAGTTCTTC. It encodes CASSLPFGGGPLNEQFF.

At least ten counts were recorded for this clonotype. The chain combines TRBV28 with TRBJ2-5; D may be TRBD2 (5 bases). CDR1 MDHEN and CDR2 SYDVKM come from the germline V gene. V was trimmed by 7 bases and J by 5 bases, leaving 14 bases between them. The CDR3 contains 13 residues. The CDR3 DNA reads TGTGCCAGCACCGTACCCCCGGGGGAGACCCAGTACTTC. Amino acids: CASTVPPGETQYF.

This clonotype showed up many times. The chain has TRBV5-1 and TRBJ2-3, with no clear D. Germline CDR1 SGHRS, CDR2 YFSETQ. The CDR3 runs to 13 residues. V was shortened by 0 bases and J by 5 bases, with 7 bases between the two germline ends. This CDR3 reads CASSLAWGDTQYF. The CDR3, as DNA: TGCGCCAGCAGCTTGGCCTGGGGAGATACGCAGTATTTT.